These 12 T cell receptor beta chains were all obtained from the same sample, sequenced in a study of blood T cells in healthy people across ages. A second 7 to 11 cycle PCR used barcoded and J-beta primers. A single record per CDR3 protein comes from TCRdb applying MiXCR to the 5' RACE reads. The sample yields 1.5 million to 2 million distinct CDR3 sequences, under 30% seen once. Source material: blood. Source of these receptors: a woman aged 25 to 39 in good health.

Concerning this clonotype: Given a much more abundant clone one base away, this may be a read error. CDR3 in amino acids: CGVPKTRGDGYTF. CDR3 nucleotide sequence: TGCGGTGTTCCAAAAACCCGGGGGGATGGCTACACCTTC. This chain uses TRBV20-1 with TRBJ1-2; perhaps TRBD1 as D (5 bases). Germline CDR1 DFQATT, CDR2 SNEGSKA (reference sequence). This CDR3 has 13 residues.

The chain couples TRBV18 to TRBJ2-1, with TRBD2 matching 7 bases. Germline V gene data show CDR1 as KGHSH and CDR2 as LQKENI. The ends lost 5 bases at V and 2 bases at J; junction bases unmatched: 6. The CDR3 runs to 15 residues. The CDR3 DNA follows: TGTGCCAGCTCAGTGCGGGAGACCCCCTACAATGAGCAGTTCTTC. This codes for CASSVRETPYNEQFF.

The chain uses TRBV20-1 and TRBJ2-3; no clear D gene. CDR3 length: 14 residues. The V end was cut by 3 bases, the J end by 14 bases, with 24 bases between. From germline, CDR1 is DFQATT and CDR2 SNEGSKA (reference sequence). The CDR3 reads CSASSYTLADTLYF. Written as DNA, the CDR3 is TGCAGTGCTAGTTCCTACACGCTTGCAGATACACTGTATTTT.

The gene calls are TRBV4-3 and TRBJ1-1, with D hard to call. Trimming stripped 1 base from V and 1 base from J, with 16 bases between. CDR3 length equals 17 residues. Germline lookup yields CDR1 LGHNA and CDR2 YSLEER. The CDR3 nucleotides read TGCGCCAGCAGCCAAGTCCAAGGGCGGGGTTCGAACACTGAAGCTTTCTTT. Protein sequence: CASSQVQGRGSNTEAFF.

This clonotype was detected a few times. The chain combines TRBV9 with TRBJ2-4, with D possibly TRBD2 on 5 matching bases. Trimming stripped 4 bases from V and 13 bases from J, with 24 bases between. Looked up from germline, CDR1 is SGDLS and CDR2 is YYNGEE. The CDR3 has 15 residues. The CDR3 is CASSLEAATGNEQYF. As DNA, the CDR3 is TGTGCCAGCAGCCTGGAGGCGGCAACGGGCAATGAGCAGTACTTC.

This clonotype was seen more than once but under ten times. This sequence joins TRBV29-1 and TRBJ2-7; TRBD1 might be the D (5 bases). V shed 7 bases and J shed 2 bases, with 12 bases lying between them. The CDR3 contains 12 residues. Germline assignment: CDR1 SQVTM and CDR2 ANQGSEA. The CDR3 is CSGQGTTYEQYF. In DNA, the CDR3 is TGCAGCGGTCAGGGAACGACCTACGAGCAGTACTTC.

The chain links TRBV10-3 to TRBJ1-1; D possibly corresponds to TRBD1 (5 bases). V was clipped by 0 bases and J by 6 bases, with 8 bases between them. CDR3 length: 13 amino acids. Looked up from germline, CDR1 is ENHRY and CDR2 is SYGVKD. The CDR3 protein is CAISESGDSEAFF. The CDR3 DNA reads as TGTGCCATCAGTGAGTCGGGGGATTCTGAAGCTTTCTTT.

The table lists this clonotype with a few counts. The rearrangement uses TRBV29-1 and TRBJ2-1, with 7 bases matching TRBD2. The CDR3 sequence is 11 residues long. Germline CDR1 and CDR2: SQVTM and ANQGSEA. V lost 6 bases and J lost 6; bases outside the gene matches: 2. The DNA of the CDR3 is TGCAGCGTCCGACTAGCCAATGAGCAGTTCTTC. It yields the protein CSVRLANEQFF.

This clonotype appeared many times. The chain recombines TRBV6-2 or TRBV6-3 with TRBJ1-2; the D is unclear. The CDR3 totals 13 residues. Germline lookup yields CDR1 MNHEY and CDR2 SVGEGT. With 6 bases removed from V and 6 bases from J, the gap between germline ends came to 14 bases. CDR3 nucleotides: TGTGCCAGCAGGGGTCTCCCCTGGGATGGCTACACCTTC. Residues: CASRGLPWDGYTF.

This clonotype was observed a handful of times. The chain has TRBV20-1 and TRBJ2-7, with 9 bases aligning to TRBD2. Unmatched junction bases numbered 18, after V lost 6 bases and J lost 6 bases. CDR3 length: 16 residues. Per germline, CDR1 DFQATT and CDR2 SNEGSKA (reference sequence). CDR3 residues: CSAYGTKKGLASEQYF. The CDR3 nucleotides read TGCAGTGCATACGGGACAAAGAAGGGACTAGCAAGCGAGCAGTACTTC.

In this sample, this clonotype turned up many times. The chain combines TRBV5-1 with TRBJ2-7; 9 bases match TRBD1. Germline V gene data show CDR1 as SGHRS and CDR2 as YFSETQ. CDR3 size: 15 residues. With V trimmed by 4 bases and J by 0 bases, 5 bases remained unmatched. The CDR3 here is CASSDGTGLSYEQYF. The CDR3 DNA follows: TGCGCCAGCAGCGACGGGACAGGGCTCTCCTACGAGCAGTACTTC.

The J gene is TRBJ2-7, the V gene TRBV18; TRBD1 aligns across 9 bases. Germline loops: CDR1 KGHSH, CDR2 LQKENI. The CDR3 consists of 17 residues. With V trimmed by 2 bases and J by 7 bases, 15 bases remained unmatched. CDR3 residues: CASSPSMTGGKDNEQYF. In nucleotides, the CDR3 is TGTGCCAGCTCACCATCCATGACAGGGGGAAAGGACAATGAGCAGTACTTC.